This TCR beta chain was sequenced in a study of blood T cell repertoires in COVID-19. How the authors handled the data: Counts of nucleated cells, estimated from reference gene primer amplification, were obtained. Only in-frame clones appear in the TCRdb table, and some are missing; sequencing was by immunoSEQ multiplex PCR. The DNA was the basis for D and trimming; V, J and clone size are from that table. The sample comprises some 48,000 clones, 84% of which are singletons, and 6% to 9% rests with the top ten. Trimming shortened V by 3 bases and J by 7 bases, and 13 bases separated the two germline ends. The CDR3 extends over 14 amino acids. CDR1 is GTSNPN and CDR2 is SVGIG in the germline V gene (reference sequence).

The rearrangement uses TRBV30 and TRBJ1-6; D may be TRBD1 (5 bases). The sample comprised peripheral blood. This sequence was found in a human donor in a cohort sampled during active COVID-19. The CDR3 sequence is CAWSWEGPNSPLHF. The CDR3 DNA is TGTGCCTGGAGCTGGGAGGGACCGAATTCACCCCTCCACTTT.